One and the same sample provided the 6 T cell receptor beta chains below, sequenced in a study of blood T cells in healthy people across ages. A second PCR of about 7 to 11 cycles used a sample-barcoded 5' primer and a J-beta primer mix. Each CDR3 protein is one row after TCRdb ran MiXCR on the 5' RACE reads. The table includes fewer than 700,000 distinct CDR3 sequences, 35% to 50% detected once. Sequencing input: blood. All receptors come from an older man in good health.

The table lists this clonotype with many counts. V gene TRBV29-1 combines with J gene TRBJ2-4; TRBD1 might be the D (6 bases). CDR3 size: 12 residues. Germline CDR1 is SQVTM and CDR2 is ANQGSEA. Trimming stripped 2 bases from V and 9 bases from J, with 11 bases between. The CDR3 sequence is CSVEWTVGIQYF. Here the CDR3 DNA reads TGCAGCGTTGAATGGACAGTTGGCATTCAGTACTTC.

V usage is TRBV20-1 and J usage is TRBJ1-6; possibly TRBD1 for D (5 bases). This CDR3 comprises 16 residues. Trimming shortened V by 0 bases and J by 6 bases, and 15 bases separated the two germline ends. Germline V gene data show CDR1 as DFQATT and CDR2 as SNEGSKA (reference sequence). CDR3: CSAREVGRGPNSPLHF. CDR3 nucleotides: TGCAGTGCTAGAGAGGTGGGGAGGGGCCCTAATTCACCCCTCCACTTT.

The CDR3 DNA reads TGCAGTGCTCGCTGGCCAGGACGAAACACTGAAGCTTTCTTT. Translating it yields CSARWPGRNTEAFF. V is TRBV20-1 and J is TRBJ1-1; D call uncertain. CDR1 and CDR2 (germline): DFQATT, SNEGSKA (reference sequence). Trimming stripped 5 bases from V and 2 bases from J, with 15 bases between. The CDR3 contains 14 residues.

V usage is TRBV5-1 and J usage is TRBJ2-5; perhaps TRBD2 as D (6 bases). Trimming removed 4 bases at V and 1 base at J, with 14 bases between. Germline values: CDR1 SGHRS, CDR2 YFSETQ. CDR3 length: 15 residues. The CDR3 sequence: CASSAYTSFQETQYF. The CDR3 nucleotides read TGCGCCAGCAGCGCGTACACTAGCTTCCAAGAGACCCAGTACTTC.

In this sample, this clonotype turned up once. V gene TRBV12-3 or TRBV12-4 combines with J gene TRBJ2-7, with D unresolved. The CDR3 is 11 amino acids. The V and J ends lost 5 bases and 4 bases respectively, with 6 bases between them. This chain's CDR3 is CASSIDYEQYF. In DNA form, the CDR3 reads TGTGCCAGCAGTATAGATTACGAGCAGTACTTC.

This clonotype occurred a few times. The rearrangement links TRBV6-6 to TRBJ2-5; 14 bases agree with TRBD2. The V and J ends lost 5 bases and 7 bases, in that order; junction bases with no gene match: 9. The CDR3 is made up of 16 amino acids. Germline V lookup: CDR1 MNHNY, CDR2 SVGAGI (reference sequence). The CDR3 coding sequence is TGTGCCAGCAGTCCCGGGACTAGCGGGAGCGGCGGGACCCAGTACTTC. This gives the protein CASSPGTSGSGGTQYF.